This TCR beta chain was sequenced in a study of T cells in Graves' hyperthyroidism and ophthalmopathy. Study-level background: Blood was drawn when the patient was first diagnosed and still untreated. Study results and limitations: A model built on 13 V-J features separated ophthalmopathy from stable hyperthyroidism.

The CDR3 is made up of 15 amino acids. Germline values: CDR1 WNHNN, CDR2 SYGVQD (reference sequence). The V and J ends lost 11 bases and 0 bases, in that order; junction bases with no gene match: 10. In the case of this clonotype: Its antigen is not identified.

Template material for amplifying TCR beta CDR3 regions consisted of RNA transcripts. First-round RT-PCR of the TCR CDR3 relied on the HTBI primer set. Each CDR3 protein is one row after TCRdb ran MiXCR on the multiplex PCR reads. The sample lists some 720,000 distinct CDR3 sequences, around 15% occurring once. Those with hyperthyroidism were 18 to 65 years old, newly diagnosed, and ill for under 2 months. Diagnoses were established using clinical symptoms, serum thyroxine and TRAb, thyroid ultrasound and orbital computed tomography. The origin of this receptor is a man between 18 and 35 years old with Graves' hyperthyroidism. Sequencing was performed on blood. The rearrangement joins TRBV10-1 to TRBJ1-3; the match to TRBD1 covers 7 bases. CDR3 coding DNA: TGCGCCGGGCCGGGGGACAGCAGCTCTGGAAACACCATATATTTT. Translated, it gives CAGPGDSSSGNTIYF.